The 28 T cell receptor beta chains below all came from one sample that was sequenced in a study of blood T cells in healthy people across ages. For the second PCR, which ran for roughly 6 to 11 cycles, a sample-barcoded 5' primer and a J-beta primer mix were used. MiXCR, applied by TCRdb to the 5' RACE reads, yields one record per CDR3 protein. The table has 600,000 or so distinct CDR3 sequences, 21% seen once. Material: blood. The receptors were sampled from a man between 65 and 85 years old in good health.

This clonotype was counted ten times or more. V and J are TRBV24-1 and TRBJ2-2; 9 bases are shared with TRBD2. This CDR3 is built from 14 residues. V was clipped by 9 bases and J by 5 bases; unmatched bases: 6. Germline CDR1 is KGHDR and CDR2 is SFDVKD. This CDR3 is CATGSGRQTGELFF. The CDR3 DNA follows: TGTGCCACCGGTAGCGGGAGACAAACCGGGGAGCTGTTTTTT.

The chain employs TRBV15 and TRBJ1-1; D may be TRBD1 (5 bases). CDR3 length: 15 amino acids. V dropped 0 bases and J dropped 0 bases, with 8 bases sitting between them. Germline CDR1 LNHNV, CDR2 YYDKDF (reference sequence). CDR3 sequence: CATSREGAMNTEAFF. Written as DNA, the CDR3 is TGTGCCACCAGCAGAGAAGGGGCTATGAACACTGAAGCTTTCTTT.

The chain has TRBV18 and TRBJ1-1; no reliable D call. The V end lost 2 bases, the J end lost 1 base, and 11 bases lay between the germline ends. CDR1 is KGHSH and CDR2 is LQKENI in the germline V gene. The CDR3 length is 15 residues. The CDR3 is CASSPTNRPNTEAFF. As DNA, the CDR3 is TGTGCCAGCTCACCAACGAACCGCCCGAACACTGAAGCTTTCTTT.

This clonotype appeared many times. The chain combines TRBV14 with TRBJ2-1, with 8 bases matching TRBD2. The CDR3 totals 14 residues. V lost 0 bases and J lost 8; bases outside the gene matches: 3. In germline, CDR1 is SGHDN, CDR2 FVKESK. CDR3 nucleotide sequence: TGTGCCAGCAGCCAAGAAAGGACTAGCCATGAGCAGTTCTTC. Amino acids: CASSQERTSHEQFF. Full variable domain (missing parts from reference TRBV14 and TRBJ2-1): EAGVTQFPSHSVIEKGQTVTLRCDPISGHDNLYWYRRVMGKEIKFLLHFVKESKQDESGMPNNRFLAERTGGTYSTLKVQPAELEDSGVYFCASSQERTSHEQFFGPGTRLTVL.

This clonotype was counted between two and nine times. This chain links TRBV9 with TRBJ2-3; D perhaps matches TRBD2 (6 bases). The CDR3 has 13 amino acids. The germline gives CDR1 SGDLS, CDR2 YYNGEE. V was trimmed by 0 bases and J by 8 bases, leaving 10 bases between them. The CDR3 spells CASSVALAGTQYF. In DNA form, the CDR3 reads TGTGCCAGCAGCGTAGCACTAGCTGGTACGCAGTATTTT.

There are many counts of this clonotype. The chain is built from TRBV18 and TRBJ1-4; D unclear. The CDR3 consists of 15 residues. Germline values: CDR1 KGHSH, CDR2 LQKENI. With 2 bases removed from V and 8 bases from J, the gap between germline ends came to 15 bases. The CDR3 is CASSPADGIREKLFF. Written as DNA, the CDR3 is TGTGCCAGCTCACCAGCGGACGGTATCAGGGAAAAACTGTTTTTT.

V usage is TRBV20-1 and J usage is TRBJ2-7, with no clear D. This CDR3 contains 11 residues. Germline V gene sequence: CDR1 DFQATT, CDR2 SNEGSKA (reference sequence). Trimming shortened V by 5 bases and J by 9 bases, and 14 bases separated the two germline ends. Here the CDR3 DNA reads TGCAGTGCTTCCACCGTTTCTTTGCAGTACTTC. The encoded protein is CSASTVSLQYF.

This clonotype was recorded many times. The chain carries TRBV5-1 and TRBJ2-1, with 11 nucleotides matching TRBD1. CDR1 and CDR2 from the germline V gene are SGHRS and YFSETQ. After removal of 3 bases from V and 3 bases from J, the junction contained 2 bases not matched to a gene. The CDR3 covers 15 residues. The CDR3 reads CASSSGTGGYNEQFF. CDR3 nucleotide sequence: TGCGCCAGCAGCTCCGGGACAGGGGGCTACAATGAGCAGTTCTTC.

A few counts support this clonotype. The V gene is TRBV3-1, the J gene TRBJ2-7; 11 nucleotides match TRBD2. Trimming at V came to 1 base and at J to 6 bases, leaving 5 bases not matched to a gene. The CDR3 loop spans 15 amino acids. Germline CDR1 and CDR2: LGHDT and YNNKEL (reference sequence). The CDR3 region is CASSQGLAGPLEQYF. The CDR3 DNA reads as TGTGCCAGCAGCCAAGGACTAGCGGGACCCCTCGAGCAGTACTTC.

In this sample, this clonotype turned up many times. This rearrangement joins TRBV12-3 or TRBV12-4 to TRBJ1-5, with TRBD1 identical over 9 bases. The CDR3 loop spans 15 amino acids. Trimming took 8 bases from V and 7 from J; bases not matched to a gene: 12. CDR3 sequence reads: CASVPGQGFIQPQHF. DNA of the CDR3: TGTGCCAGCGTGCCGGGACAGGGCTTCATACAGCCCCAGCATTTT.

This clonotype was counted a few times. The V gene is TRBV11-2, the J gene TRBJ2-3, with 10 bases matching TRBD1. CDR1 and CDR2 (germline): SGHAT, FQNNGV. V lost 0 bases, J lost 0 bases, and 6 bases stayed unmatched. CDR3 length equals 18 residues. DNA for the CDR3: TGTGCCAGCAGCTTAGATCTCGGGACAGGGGCTAGCACAGATACGCAGTATTTT. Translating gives CASSLDLGTGASTDTQYF.

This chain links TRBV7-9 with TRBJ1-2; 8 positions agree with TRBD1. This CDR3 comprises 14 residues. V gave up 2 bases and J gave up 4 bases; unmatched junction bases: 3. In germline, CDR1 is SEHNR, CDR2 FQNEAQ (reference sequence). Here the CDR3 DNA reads TGTGCCAGCAGCTTATCGGGACAGGCCTATGGCTACACCTTC. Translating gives CASSLSGQAYGYTF.

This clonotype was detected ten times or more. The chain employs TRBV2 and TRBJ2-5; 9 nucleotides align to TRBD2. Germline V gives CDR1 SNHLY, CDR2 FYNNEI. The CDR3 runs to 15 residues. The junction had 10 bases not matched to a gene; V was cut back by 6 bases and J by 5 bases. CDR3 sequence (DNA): TGTGCCAGCAGCCCGACGCTAGCGGGAAGGGAGACCCAGTACTTC. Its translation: CASSPTLAGRETQYF.

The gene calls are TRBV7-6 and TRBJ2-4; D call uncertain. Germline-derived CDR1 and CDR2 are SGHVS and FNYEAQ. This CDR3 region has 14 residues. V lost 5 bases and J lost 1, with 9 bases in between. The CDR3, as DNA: TGTGCCAGCAGCGCCGTGGACGCCAAAAACATTCAGTACTTC. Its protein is CASSAVDAKNIQYF. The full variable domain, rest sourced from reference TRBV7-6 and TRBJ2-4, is GAGVSQSPRYKVTKRGQDVALRCDPISGHVSLYWYRQALGQGPEFLTYFNYEAQQDKSGLPNDRFSAERPEGSISTLTIQRTEQRDSAMYRCASSAVDAKNIQYFGAGTRLSVL.

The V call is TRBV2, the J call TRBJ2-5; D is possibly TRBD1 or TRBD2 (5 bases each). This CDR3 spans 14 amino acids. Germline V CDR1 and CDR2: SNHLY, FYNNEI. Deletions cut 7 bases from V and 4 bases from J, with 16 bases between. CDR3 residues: CASKESWGRETQYF. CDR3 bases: TGTGCCAGCAAAGAGTCTTGGGGACGAGAGACCCAGTACTTC.

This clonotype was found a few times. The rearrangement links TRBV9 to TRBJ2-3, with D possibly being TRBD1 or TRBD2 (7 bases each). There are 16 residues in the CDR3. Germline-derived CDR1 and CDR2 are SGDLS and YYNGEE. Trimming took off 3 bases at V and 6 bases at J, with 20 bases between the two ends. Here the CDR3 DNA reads TGTGCCAGCAGCGCAGGGGGGGCTGCCTCACTGGATACGCAGTATTTT. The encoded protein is CASSAGGAASLDTQYF.

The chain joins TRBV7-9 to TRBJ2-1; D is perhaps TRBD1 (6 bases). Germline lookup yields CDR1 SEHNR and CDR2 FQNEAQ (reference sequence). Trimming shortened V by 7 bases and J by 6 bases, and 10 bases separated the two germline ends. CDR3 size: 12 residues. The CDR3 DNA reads TGTGCCAGCAACGAACAGGGCAATGAGCAGTTCTTC. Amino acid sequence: CASNEQGNEQFF.

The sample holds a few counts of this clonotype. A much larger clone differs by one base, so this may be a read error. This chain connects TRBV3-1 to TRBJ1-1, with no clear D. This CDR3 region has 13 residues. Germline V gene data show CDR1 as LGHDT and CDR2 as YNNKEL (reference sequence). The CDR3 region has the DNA TGTGCCAGCAGCTCAACACCCAACATTGAAGCTTTCTTT. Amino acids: CASSSTPNIEAFF.

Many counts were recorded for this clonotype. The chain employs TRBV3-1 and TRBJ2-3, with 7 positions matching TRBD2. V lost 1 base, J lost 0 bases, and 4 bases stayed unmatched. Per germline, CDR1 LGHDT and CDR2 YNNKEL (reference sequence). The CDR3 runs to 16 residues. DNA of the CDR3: TGTGCCAGCAGCCAAGGGCTAGCGGCTAGCACAGATACGCAGTATTTT. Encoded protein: CASSQGLAASTDTQYF.

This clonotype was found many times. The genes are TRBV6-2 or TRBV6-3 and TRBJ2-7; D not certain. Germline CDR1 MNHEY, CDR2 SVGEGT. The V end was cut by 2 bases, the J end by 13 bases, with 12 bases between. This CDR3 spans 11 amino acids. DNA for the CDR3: TGTGCCAGCAGTTACAGGGCTTCCTTCTACTTC. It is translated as CASSYRASFYF.

CDR3 region: CASSQLVMGTREQYF. DNA of the CDR3: TGTGCCAGCAGCCAACTAGTTATGGGCACGCGCGAGCAGTACTTC. V and J are TRBV7-6 and TRBJ2-7; D might be TRBD2 (5 bases). Trimming left V 5 bases short and J 6 bases short, with 20 bases between. This CDR3 contains 15 residues. Germline V gene lookup returns CDR1 SGHVS and CDR2 FNYEAQ.

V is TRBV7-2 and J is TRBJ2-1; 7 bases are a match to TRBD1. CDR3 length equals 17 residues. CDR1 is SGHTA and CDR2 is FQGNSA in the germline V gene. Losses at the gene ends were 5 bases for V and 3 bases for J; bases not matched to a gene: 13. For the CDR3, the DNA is TGTGCCAGCAGCCCGAGCACAGGGGCCCCGAACTACAATGAGCAGTTCTTC. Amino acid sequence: CASSPSTGAPNYNEQFF.

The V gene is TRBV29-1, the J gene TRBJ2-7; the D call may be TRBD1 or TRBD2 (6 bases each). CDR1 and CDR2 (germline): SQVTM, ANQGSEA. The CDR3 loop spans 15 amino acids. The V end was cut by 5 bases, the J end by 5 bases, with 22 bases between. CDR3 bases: TGCAGCGTTTCCCGGATTAGCCGGGGGCTCGACGAGCAGTACTTC. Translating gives CSVSRISRGLDEQYF.

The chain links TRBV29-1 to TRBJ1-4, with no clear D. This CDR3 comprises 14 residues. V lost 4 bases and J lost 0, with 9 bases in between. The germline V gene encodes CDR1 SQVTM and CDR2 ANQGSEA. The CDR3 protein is CSVGGYATNEKLFF. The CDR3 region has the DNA TGCAGCGTTGGAGGGTATGCAACTAATGAAAAACTGTTTTTT.

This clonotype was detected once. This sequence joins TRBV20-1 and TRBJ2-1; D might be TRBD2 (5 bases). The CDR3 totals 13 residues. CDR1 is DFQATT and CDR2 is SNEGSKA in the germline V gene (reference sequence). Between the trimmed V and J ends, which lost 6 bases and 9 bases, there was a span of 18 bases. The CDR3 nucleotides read TGCAGTGCCCCGGCGTCGGGAAGCAGTGAGCAGTTCTTC. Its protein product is CSAPASGSSEQFF.

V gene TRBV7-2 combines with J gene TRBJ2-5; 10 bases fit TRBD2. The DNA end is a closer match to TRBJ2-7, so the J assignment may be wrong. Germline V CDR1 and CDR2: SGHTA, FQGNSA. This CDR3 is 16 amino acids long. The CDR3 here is CASSLPIAGGFYEQYF. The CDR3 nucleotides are TGTGCCAGCAGCTTACCAATAGCGGGGGGCTTCTACGAGCAGTACTTC.

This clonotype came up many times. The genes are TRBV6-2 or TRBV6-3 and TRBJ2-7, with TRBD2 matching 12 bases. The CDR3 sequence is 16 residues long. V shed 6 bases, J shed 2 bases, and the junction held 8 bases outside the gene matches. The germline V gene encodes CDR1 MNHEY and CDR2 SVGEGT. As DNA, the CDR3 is TGTGCCAGCAGCCCTCAGACTAGCGGGAGCACCTACGAGCAGTACTTC. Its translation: CASSPQTSGSTYEQYF.

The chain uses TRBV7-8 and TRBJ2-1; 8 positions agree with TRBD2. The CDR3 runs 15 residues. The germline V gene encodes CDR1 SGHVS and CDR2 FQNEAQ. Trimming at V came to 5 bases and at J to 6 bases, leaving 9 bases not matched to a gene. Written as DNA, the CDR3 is TGTGCCAGCAGCCCGGCCGGGACTAGTCGCAATGAGCAGTTCTTC. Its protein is CASSPAGTSRNEQFF.